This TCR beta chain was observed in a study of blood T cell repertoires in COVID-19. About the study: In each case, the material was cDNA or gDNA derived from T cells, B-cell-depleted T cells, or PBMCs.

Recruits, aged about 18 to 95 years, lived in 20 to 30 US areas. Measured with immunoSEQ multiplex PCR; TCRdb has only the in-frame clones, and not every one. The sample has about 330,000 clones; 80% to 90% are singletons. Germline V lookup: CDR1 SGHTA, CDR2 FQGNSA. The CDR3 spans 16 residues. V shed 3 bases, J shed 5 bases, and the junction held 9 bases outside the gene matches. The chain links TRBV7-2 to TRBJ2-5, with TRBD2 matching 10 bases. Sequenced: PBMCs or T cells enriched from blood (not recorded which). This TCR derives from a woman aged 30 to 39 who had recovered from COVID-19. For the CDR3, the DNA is TGTGCCAGCAGCTTTTCCAGCGGGGGGGCTGGGGAGACCCAGTACTTC. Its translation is CASSFSSGGAGETQYF.